This T cell receptor (beta chain) is drawn from a study of tumor-infiltrating lymphocytes in primary liver carcinoma. Study-level information: Every patient in the cohort had a primary liver carcinoma. That carcinoma was treated by surgical resection. Points from the study as a whole: Significantly greater top-250-clone fractions characterized tumors relative to blood (p = 0.039).

It was unsorted whole blood that yielded blood RNA, and germline DNA was also extracted. This clonotype was seen only a few times. Its specificity is not known. A constant-region primer served to make TCR beta cDNA from approximately 490 ng total RNA. Nested multiplex PCR, run for three rounds with slightly modified ARM-PCR, yielded TCR beta libraries. The two initial PCR rounds, roughly 9 cycles each, used TRBV1-TRBV30 forward and C-beta reverse primers. TCRdb fed the multiplex PCR reads into MiXCR, producing one record per CDR3 protein. The sample shows 250,000 to 350,000 distinct CDR3 sequences, 50% to 60% of them seen only once. Trimming removed 4 bases from V and 8 bases from J; junction bases left unmatched: 12. CDR3 length equals 15 residues. From germline, CDR1 is SGHKS and CDR2 YYEKEE (reference sequence).

The sample consisted of peripheral blood. The rearrangement joins TRBV5-5 to TRBJ1-1; 9 bases are shared with TRBD1. The sequence came from a woman aged 30 to 39 with primary liver carcinoma and hepatitis B virus infection. The CDR3 reads CASSQDRGAHLEAFF. In nucleotides, the CDR3 is TGTGCCAGCAGCCAGGACAGGGGCGCTCACTTGGAAGCTTTCTTT.